This T cell receptor beta chain appears in the sequencing data of a study of glioma-infiltrating T cells after dendritic cell vaccination. Study overall: Between the early 2000s and the early 2010s, patients got autologous tumor lysate-pulsed dendritic cell vaccines. Study findings and constraints: Estimated pretreatment TIL content predicted outcome after dendritic cell vaccination.

The time point is: after dendritic cell vaccination, including at tumor progression/relapse. Details on this clone: Its antigen is not identified.

Clones were sequenced by immunoSEQ multiplex PCR, and TCRdb holds only the in-frame ones, with some missing. The profile shows roughly 85,000 clones, 85% of them singletons. CDR1 and CDR2 (germline): SGHRS, YFSETQ. This CDR3 has 15 residues. Trimming removed 0 bases at V and 3 bases at J, with 13 bases between. The source material was blood, sampled after dendritic cell vaccination. The TCR comes from a human donor with glioblastoma. The V call is TRBV5-1, the J call TRBJ2-7; maybe TRBD1 (5 bases). The CDR3, as DNA: TGCGCCAGCAGCTTGGATACAGGTTTTCTCTACGAGCAGTACTTC. This encodes CASSLDTGFLYEQYF.